Following are 16 T cell receptor beta chains from one sample sequenced in a study of control samples from healthy donors and cancer patients (dated by TCRdb to the early 2020s). Preparation of the library involved the immunoSEQ multiplex PCR assay. In its TCRdb copy, this immuneACCESS table keeps in-frame sequences only and misses some clones. Where compared with another copy, unresolved V genes explain less than half of these, and the others have no known cause. This sample gives approximately 220,000 clones in total; roughly 94% of them show up just once. Of the sample, around 1.5% falls within the top ten clones. The sample was blood. These receptors originate from a man over 45 in good health.

The chain is built from TRBV5-1 and TRBJ2-3, with TRBD2 matching 9 bases. CDR1 SGHRS and CDR2 YFSETQ come from the germline V gene. The CDR3 consists of 14 residues. Losses at the gene ends were 0 bases for V and 8 bases for J; bases not matched to a gene: 4. CDR3 sequence reads: CASSLEWRGGTQYF. In nucleotides, the CDR3 is TGCGCCAGCAGCTTGGAGTGGCGGGGGGGTACGCAGTATTTT.

The V and J genes are TRBV5-4 and TRBJ2-7; D perhaps matches TRBD1 (6 bases). CDR1 is SGHNT and CDR2 is YYREEE in the germline V gene (reference sequence). V lost 4 bases, J lost 0 bases, and 11 bases lay in between. The CDR3 consists of 14 residues. The CDR3 DNA follows: TGTGCCAGCAGCATCGGACAGAGCTCCTACGAGCAGTACTTC. Its protein is CASSIGQSSYEQYF.

The chain carries TRBV5-4 and TRBJ2-5; D might be TRBD2 (6 bases). The CDR3 runs to 13 residues. V dropped 4 bases and J dropped 0 bases, with 7 bases sitting between them. CDR1 is SGHNT and CDR2 is YYREEE in the germline V gene (reference sequence). The CDR3 coding sequence is TGTGCCAGCAGCCGGGACTACCAAGAGACCCAGTACTTC. Amino acid sequence: CASSRDYQETQYF. Together with reference TRBV5-4 and TRBJ2-5, the CDR3 gives the full variable domain: ETGVTQSPTHLIKTRGQQVTLRCSSQSGHNTVSWYQQALGQGPQFIFQYYREEENGRGNFPPRFSGLQFPNYSSELNVNALELDDSALYLCASSRDYQETQYFGPGTRLLVL.

The chain links TRBV9 to TRBJ2-3; D is uncertain. The V end lost 0 bases, the J end lost 4 bases, and 6 bases lay between the germline ends. Per germline, CDR1 SGDLS and CDR2 YYNGEE. This CDR3 comprises 13 residues. The DNA of the CDR3 is TGTGCCAGCAGCGTAGGGGGATCAGATACGCAGTATTTT. Its translation: CASSVGGSDTQYF.

The chain combines TRBV28 with TRBJ1-6, with D maybe TRBD1 (5 bases). Trimming cost V 5 bases and J 10 bases, with 15 bases left between them. Per germline, CDR1 MDHEN and CDR2 SYDVKM. This CDR3 has 14 amino acids. This chain's CDR3 is CASSPRGDWSPLHF. CDR3 coding DNA: TGTGCCAGCAGTCCCCGGGGGGACTGGTCACCCCTCCACTTT.

This clone was found once. CDR3: CASSPPGAAKNIQYF. The CDR3 DNA is TGTGCCAGCTCACCTCCCGGGGCGGCCAAAAACATTCAGTACTTC. This rearrangement joins TRBV18 to TRBJ2-4; possibly TRBD1 or TRBD2 for D (5 bases each). The CDR3 runs to 15 residues. Trimming took 3 bases from V and 1 from J, leaving 10 bases between them. Per the germline V gene, CDR1 is KGHSH and CDR2 is LQKENI.

This chain joins TRBV7-8 and TRBJ2-5; D could derive from TRBD1 or TRBD2 (5 bases each). This CDR3 spans 13 amino acids. Germline CDR1 reads SGHVS; CDR2 reads FQNEAQ. V gave up 0 bases and J gave up 5 bases, with 7 bases separating them. The DNA of the CDR3 is TGTGCCAGCAGCTTAGCGGGGGTTGAGACCCAGTACTTC. Amino acids: CASSLAGVETQYF.

This chain joins TRBV28 and TRBJ1-4; D unresolved. The V and J ends lost 2 bases and 8 bases respectively, with 6 bases between them. CDR1 is MDHEN and CDR2 is SYDVKM in the germline V gene. The CDR3 is 12 residues long. The CDR3 DNA reads as TGTGCCAGCAGTTTAGTAGGGGAAAAACTGTTTTTT. This encodes CASSLVGEKLFF.

This rearrangement joins TRBV19 to TRBJ1-4; D not certain. Germline values: CDR1 LNHDA, CDR2 SQIVND (reference sequence). Trimming took off 5 bases at V and 2 bases at J, with 12 bases between the two ends. This CDR3 is 15 amino acids long. CDR3 DNA sequence: TGTGCCAGTAGTTTTAGAATCTCGACTAATGAAAAACTGTTTTTT. It yields the protein CASSFRISTNEKLFF.

The V gene is TRBV6-6, the J gene TRBJ2-1, with 8 bases matching TRBD2. Unmatched junction bases numbered 11, after V lost 8 bases and J lost 5 bases. The germline gives CDR1 MNHNY, CDR2 SVGAGI (reference sequence). This CDR3 is 15 amino acids long. CDR3 protein: CASARPAAGDNEQFF. The CDR3 bases are TGTGCCAGCGCACGGCCTGCAGCGGGAGACAATGAGCAGTTCTTC.

The chain combines TRBV7-2 with TRBJ2-1, with 7 bases that match TRBD1. Germline-derived CDR1 and CDR2 are SGHTA and FQGNSA. The junction had 5 bases not matched to a gene; V was cut back by 5 bases and J by 1 base. This CDR3 is built from 15 residues. CDR3 in amino acids: CASSQDRQSYNEQFF. The CDR3 coding sequence is TGTGCCAGCAGCCAGGACAGGCAATCCTACAATGAGCAGTTCTTC.

V is TRBV19 and J is TRBJ1-4; no firm D call. This CDR3 is built from 14 residues. V was shortened by 5 bases and J by 0 bases, with 7 bases between the two germline ends. The germline gives CDR1 LNHDA, CDR2 SQIVND (reference sequence). Here the CDR3 DNA reads TGTGCCAGTAGTGGTCCAGCAACTAATGAAAAACTGTTTTTT. The encoded protein is CASSGPATNEKLFF.

To note about this clone: One end of the junction varies from germline; a read error may be responsible. This chain connects TRBV7-7 to TRBJ2-3; D is uncertain. CDR1 is SSHAT, CDR2 FNYEAQ, per germline (reference sequence). CDR3 size: 13 residues. In DNA, the CDR3 is TGTGCTAGCAGCTTAGGTACAGCAGATACGCAGTATTTT. Translating gives CASSLGTADTQYF.

The rearrangement links TRBV28 to TRBJ2-2; 7 bases map to TRBD1. Trimming took 6 bases from V and 1 from J; bases not matched to a gene: 5. The germline CDR1 and CDR2 sequences are MDHEN and SYDVKM. The length of the CDR3 is 15 residues. The CDR3 DNA reads TGTGCCAGCAGGAGCCAGGGGGTGAACACCGGGGAGCTGTTTTTT. It translates to CASRSQGVNTGELFF. Complete variable domain (other parts from reference TRBV28 and TRBJ2-2): DVKVTQSSRYLVKRTGEKVFLECVQDMDHENMFWYRQDPGLGLRLIYFSYDVKMKEKGDIPEGYSVSREKKERFSLILESASTNQTSMYLCASRSQGVNTGELFFGEGSRLTVL.

The chain couples TRBV7-2 to TRBJ1-2; 7 bases are shared with TRBD1. CDR3 length equals 15 residues. The germline V gene encodes CDR1 SGHTA and CDR2 FQGNSA. V was pared by 1 base and J by 4 bases, with 6 bases of the junction left unmatched. The CDR3, as DNA: TGTGCCAGCAGCTTAGGCAGGGGGTTGAGCTATGGCTACACCTTC. It codes for CASSLGRGLSYGYTF.

The J gene is TRBJ1-2, the V gene TRBV6-5; 7 bases fit TRBD1. Looked up from germline, CDR1 is MNHEY and CDR2 is SVGAGI. The CDR3 spans 15 residues. V shed 6 bases and J 0 bases; nucleotides not matched to a gene: 7. Here the CDR3 reads CASRSGTASNYGYTF. DNA for the CDR3: TGTGCCAGCAGGTCCGGGACAGCTTCTAACTATGGCTACACCTTC.